The subject of this entry is one T cell receptor (beta chain). What it recognizes is unknown. This sample stems from a study of post-analysis software for immune sequencing data. Study observations and caveats: Multiple sclerosis patients had significantly lower normalized Chao1 diversity than controls.

Germline CDR1 is KGHDR and CDR2 is SFDVKD. The CDR3 covers 13 residues. Trimming took 7 bases from V and 6 from J; bases not matched to a gene: 3. TCR beta cDNA libraries included unique molecular identifiers. Each CDR3 protein is one row after TCRdb ran MiXCR on the PCR reads. The sample has roughly 160,000 distinct CDR3 sequences; roughly 35% are singletons. V and J are TRBV24-1 and TRBJ1-5, with 9 bases identical to TRBD1. The sequence derives from a girl aged 5-17 years with multiple sclerosis. The specimen comprised blood, sampled after autologous hematopoietic stem cell transplantation. DNA of the CDR3: TGTGCCACCAGCCCGACAGGGGGTCAGCCCCAGCATTTT. Its translation is CATSPTGGQPQHF.